The TCR beta chain under discussion was sequenced for a study of cytomegalovirus exposure and HLA in healthy donors. Whole-study findings and limits: Reported performance of the classifier showed diagnosis of cytomegalovirus status with high specificity and sensitivity. Some public TCRs appeared in many individuals, while most sequences were rare. Specificity of a few CMV-associated chains for CMV antigens was verified in vitro.

The donors were members of the validation cohort comprising 120 subjects, separate from the roughly 670-subject first cohort. With regard to this clone: The target antigen is unknown.

CDR3 length: 14 residues. The germline V gene encodes CDR1 SGHRS and CDR2 YFSETQ. V shed 3 bases and J shed 4 bases, with 13 bases lying between them. Sequencing was performed with immunoSEQ multiplex PCR; in TCRdb, only in-frame clones are kept and a portion is missing. The sample has more than 140,000 clones; 70% to 90% are singletons. The chain couples TRBV5-1 to TRBJ1-1, with a possible D match to TRBD1 (5 bases). The sample was PBMCs. The TCR originated in a woman aged 18 to 35 in good health and CMV-seropositive. CDR3 in amino acids: CASSSNGGSTEAFF. Written as DNA, the CDR3 is TGCGCCAGCAGCTCCAACGGGGGGTCCACTGAAGCTTTCTTT.